This T cell receptor (beta chain) was obtained from a study of blood T cell repertoires in COVID-19. Study context: Donors in the United States, Italy and Spain gave samples during acute or convalescent COVID-19. T cells, B-cell-depleted T cells, or PBMCs supplied cDNA or gDNA.

CDR1 and CDR2 (germline): SNHLY, FYNNEI. Losses at the gene ends were 7 bases for V and 0 bases for J; bases not matched to a gene: 4. The CDR3 has 15 amino acids. This clone occurred a few times. Methods used by the authors: Reference gene primers were amplified, and this amplification served to estimate nucleated cell counts. Sequencing was performed with immunoSEQ multiplex PCR; in TCRdb, only in-frame clones are kept and a portion is missing. The V and J calls and clone size are taken from that table; D and trimming were inferred from the DNA. The data hold under 250,000 clones, with 70% to 90% observed a single time.

Material for sequencing was peripheral blood. This chain links TRBV2 with TRBJ2-2, with 8 bases fitting TRBD1. This sequence originates from a man younger than 30 with active or convalescent COVID-19. The CDR3 DNA is TGTGCCAGCAACGCAGGGGGCCCGAACACCGGGGAGCTGTTTTTT. Translation: CASNAGGPNTGELFF.